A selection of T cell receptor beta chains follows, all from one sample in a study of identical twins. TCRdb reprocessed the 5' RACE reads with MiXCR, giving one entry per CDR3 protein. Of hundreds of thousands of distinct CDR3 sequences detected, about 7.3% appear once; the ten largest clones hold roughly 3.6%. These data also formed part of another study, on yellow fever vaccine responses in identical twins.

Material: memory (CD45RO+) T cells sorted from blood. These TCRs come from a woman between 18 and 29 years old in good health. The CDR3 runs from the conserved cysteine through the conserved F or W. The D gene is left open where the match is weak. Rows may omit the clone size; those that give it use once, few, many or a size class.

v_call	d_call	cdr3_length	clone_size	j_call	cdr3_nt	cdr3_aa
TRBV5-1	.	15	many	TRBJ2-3	TGCGCCAGCAGCTTATCAAGGGGAGGAGGAGATACGCAGTATTTT	CASSLSRGGGDTQYF
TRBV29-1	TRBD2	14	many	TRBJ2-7	TGCAGCGCCAAGCCTAGCGGGAACTCCTACGAGCAGTACTTC	CSAKPSGNSYEQYF
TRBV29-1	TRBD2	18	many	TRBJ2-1	TGCAGCGTTGAGGGACTAGCGGGAGCATTAAGCTCCTACAATGAGCAGTTCTTC	CSVEGLAGALSSYNEQFF
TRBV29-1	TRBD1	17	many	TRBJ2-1	TGCAGCGTTGGGGGGCAGGGGGCCTTTAGCTCCTACAATGAGCAGTTCTTC	CSVGGQGAFSSYNEQFF
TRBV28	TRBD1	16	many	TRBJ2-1	TGTGCCAGCAGTTCCCTCACCTCCACAGGGGTCAATGAGCAGTTCTTC	CASSSLTSTGVNEQFF
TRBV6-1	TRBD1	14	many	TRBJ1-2	TGTGCCAGCAGTGAATTGGACAGGGGTTATGGCTACACCTTC	CASSELDRGYGYTF
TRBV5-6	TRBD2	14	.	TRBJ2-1	TGTGCCAGCAGCGCCGGGGGGACCTACAATGAGCAGTTCTTC	CASSAGGTYNEQFF
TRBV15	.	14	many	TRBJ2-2	TGTGCCACCAGCAGAGATGTGGATGCCGGGGAGCTGTTTTTT	CATSRDVDAGELFF
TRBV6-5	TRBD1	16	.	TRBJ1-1	TGTGCCAGCAGTTTCCCGGGACAGGGGGCAAGGACTGAAGCTTTCTTT	CASSFPGQGARTEAFF
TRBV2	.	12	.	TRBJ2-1	TGTGCCAGCAGGGGAACAGGAAAGGAGCAGTTCTTC	CASRGTGKEQFF
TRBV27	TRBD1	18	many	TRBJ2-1	TGTGCCAGCAGCTTTCTCCTAGGGGCAGGGGGTATCTACAATGAGCAGTTCTTC	CASSFLLGAGGIYNEQFF
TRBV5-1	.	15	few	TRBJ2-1	TGCGCCAGCAGCCTTGACAGTAGCTCCTACAATGAGCAGTTCTTC	CASSLDSSSYNEQFF
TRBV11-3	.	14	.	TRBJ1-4	TGTGCCAGCAGCGCACAGGGTTTCGATGAAAAACTGTTTTTT	CASSAQGFDEKLFF
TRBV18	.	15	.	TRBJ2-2	TGTGCCAGCTCATCCTTAAGGGGGAACACCGGGGAGCTGTTTTTT	CASSSLRGNTGELFF
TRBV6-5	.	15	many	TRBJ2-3	TGTGCCAGCAGTTACTCGACAGGAAACACAGATACGCAGTATTTT	CASSYSTGNTDTQYF
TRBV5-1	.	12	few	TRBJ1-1	TGCGCCAGCAGCTTGGAGGGAGTTTTGGCTTTCTTT	CASSLEGVLAFF
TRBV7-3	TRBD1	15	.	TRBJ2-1	TGTGCCAGCAGCTTCGTGCAGGGGGCTGGGAATGAGCAGTTCTTC	CASSFVQGAGNEQFF
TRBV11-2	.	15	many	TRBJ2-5	TGTGCCAGCAGCTCAGGCCAAGCACTCCAAGAGACCCAGTACTTC	CASSSGQALQETQYF
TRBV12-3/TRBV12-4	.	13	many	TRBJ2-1	TGTGCCAGCAGTTTTAATGCCTACAATGAGCAGTTCTTC	CASSFNAYNEQFF
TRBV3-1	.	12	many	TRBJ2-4	TGTGCCAGCAGCCAAGATCGGAACATTCAGTACTTC	CASSQDRNIQYF
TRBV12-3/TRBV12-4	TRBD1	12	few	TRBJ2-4	TGTGCCAGCAGTTCCGGGACAGGTCATCAGTACTTC	CASSSGTGHQYF
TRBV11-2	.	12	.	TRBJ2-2	TGTGCCAGCAGGATTAACACCGGGGAGCTGTTTTTT	CASRINTGELFF
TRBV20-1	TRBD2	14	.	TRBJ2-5	TGCAGTGCTAGAGATGCGGGGGAGGGGGAGACCCAGTACTTC	CSARDAGEGETQYF
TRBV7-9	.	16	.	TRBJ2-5	TGTGCCAGCAGCTTAGCTAACTCAGGGGCTTTGGAGACCCAGTACTTC	CASSLANSGALETQYF
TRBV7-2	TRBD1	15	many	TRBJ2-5	TGTGCCAGCAGACGAGGGGGACAGCGCCAAGAGACCCAGTACTTC	CASRRGGQRQETQYF
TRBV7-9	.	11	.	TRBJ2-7	TGTGCCAGCAGCATCGTCTACGAGCAGTACTTC	CASSIVYEQYF
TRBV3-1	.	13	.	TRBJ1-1	TGTGCCAGCAGCCAAGTCGGGTCCACTGAAGCTTTCTTT	CASSQVGSTEAFF
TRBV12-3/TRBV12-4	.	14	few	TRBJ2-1	TGTGCCAGTAAAAAGGGGCAGACGGACAATGAGCAGTTCTTC	CASKKGQTDNEQFF
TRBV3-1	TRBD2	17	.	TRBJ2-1	TGTGCCAGCAGCCAAGACCCTGCGGGAGGATTCCGTGGTGAGCAGTTCTTC	CASSQDPAGGFRGEQFF
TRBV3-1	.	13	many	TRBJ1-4	TGTGCCAGCAGCTGGACAGCGGATGAAAAACTGTTTTTT	CASSWTADEKLFF
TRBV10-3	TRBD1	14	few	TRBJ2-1	TGTGCCATCAGTCTAAGGACAGGGTACCATGAGCAGTTCTTC	CAISLRTGYHEQFF
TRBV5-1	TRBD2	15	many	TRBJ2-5	TGCGCCAGCAGCTTCGGGGGGGGAGCACAAGAGACCCAGTACTTC	CASSFGGGAQETQYF
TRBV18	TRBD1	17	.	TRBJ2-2	TGTGCCAGCTCACTACAGGGGGCGAACCCGAACACCGGGGAGCTGTTTTTT	CASSLQGANPNTGELFF
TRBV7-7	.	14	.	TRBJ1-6	TGTGCCAGCAGCTTAACAGCTTATAATTCACCCCTCCACTTT	CASSLTAYNSPLHF
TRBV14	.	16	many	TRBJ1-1	TGTGCCAGCAGCTCCCTGGGGGGAGGTAGTTGGACTGAAGCTTTCTTT	CASSSLGGGSWTEAFF
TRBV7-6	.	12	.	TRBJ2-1	TGTGCCAGCAGCTTAGAGGGGGTTGAGCAGTTCTTC	CASSLEGVEQFF